These 25 T cell receptor beta chains originate from one sample sequenced in a study of blood T cell repertoires in COVID-19. Data came from immunoSEQ multiplex PCR; TCRdb stores just in-frame clones and leaves some out. This sample carries tens of thousands of clones, approximately 80% of them seen once, and the ten largest clones take 10%. Sample: peripheral blood. The receptors derive from a man aged 30-40 years with COVID-19, enrolled during active disease.

The rearrangement uses TRBV6-7 and TRBJ2-1; TRBD1 is a possible D gene (6 bases). TRBV6-7 is identified as an open reading frame with a role that is uncertain. The CDR3 length is 10 residues. Between the trimmed V and J ends, which lost 7 bases and 12 bases, there was a span of 10 bases. CDR3 in DNA: TGTGCCAGCACCCGAGGGGGGCAGTTCTTC. Protein: CASTRGGQFF.

This chain uses TRBV4-3 with TRBJ1-2; D gene uncertain. The germline gives CDR1 LGHNA, CDR2 YSLEER. This CDR3 contains 16 residues. V gave up 0 bases and J gave up 2 bases, with 13 bases separating them. The CDR3, as DNA: TGCGCCAGCAGCCAAGATGTATCGACGGAGAACTATGGCTACACCTTC. Translated: CASSQDVSTENYGYTF.

This clone was seen a few times. This chain links TRBV7-9 with TRBJ2-7; 8 positions agree with TRBD2. The germline gives CDR1 SEHNR, CDR2 FQNEAQ (reference sequence). CDR3 length: 13 residues. J gave up 6 bases and V 5 bases, and 6 bases lay outside the gene matches. CDR3 in DNA: TGTGCCAGCAGCACCGTAGCGGGGCGCGAGCAGTACTTC. Its translation: CASSTVAGREQYF.

The genes are TRBV28 and TRBJ2-4; 7 bases are shared with TRBD1. Germline trimming cut 5 bases from V and 3 bases from J; bases unmatched to any gene: 7. Per the germline V gene, CDR1 is MDHEN and CDR2 is SYDVKM. CDR3 length equals 15 residues. The CDR3 nucleotides read TGTGCCAGCAGTCTGGCAGGGGGTGGCAAAAACATTCAGTACTTC. Translating it yields CASSLAGGGKNIQYF.

The chain is built from TRBV4-1 and TRBJ2-7; 7 bases are a match to TRBD1. Germline-derived CDR1 and CDR2 are MGHRA and YSYEKL. V was clipped by 5 bases and J by 4 bases; unmatched bases: 5. CDR3 length: 13 amino acids. This CDR3 is CASSDRVGYEQYF. DNA of the CDR3: TGCGCCAGCAGCGACAGGGTGGGTTACGAGCAGTACTTC.

This chain uses TRBV10-3 with TRBJ2-5; D remains unclear. The CDR3 covers 14 residues. Looked up from germline, CDR1 is ENHRY and CDR2 is SYGVKD. V was trimmed by 0 bases and J by 0 bases, leaving 5 bases between them. The chain's CDR3 is CAISESRNQETQYF. The CDR3 bases are TGTGCCATCAGTGAGTCCAGGAACCAAGAGACCCAGTACTTC.

This clone was picked up one time. The CDR3 region is CASSLGQGTQPQHF. CDR3 nucleotides: TGTGCCAGCAGTTTGGGGCAGGGGACGCAGCCCCAGCATTTT. The V gene is TRBV28, the J gene TRBJ1-5; D is possibly TRBD1 (6 bases). The CDR3 contains 14 residues. V was pared by 3 bases and J by 7 bases, with 13 bases between. Germline lookup yields CDR1 MDHEN and CDR2 SYDVKM.

In its sample, this clone was seen once. The J gene is TRBJ2-3, the V gene TRBV29-1; 7 nucleotides align to TRBD2. The CDR3 contains 16 residues. Looked up from germline, CDR1 is SQVTM and CDR2 is ANQGSEA. V trimming: 0 bases; J trimming: 2 bases; junction bases outside the gene matches: 8. Here the CDR3 DNA reads TGCAGCGTTGAAGATCGGTTAGCGGGTAACACAGATACGCAGTATTTT. This translates into CSVEDRLAGNTDTQYF.

The rearrangement joins TRBV28 to TRBJ1-3; tentatively, D is TRBD1 (5 bases). This CDR3 contains 14 residues. The germline V and J ends were trimmed by 7 bases and 4 bases, with 14 bases remaining between them. CDR1 is MDHEN and CDR2 is SYDVKM in the germline V gene. The DNA of the CDR3 is TGTGCCAGCACCGACGCAGGGTCCGGAAACACCATATATTTT. This encodes CASTDAGSGNTIYF.

This rearrangement joins TRBV4-2 to TRBJ1-5; D is undetermined. The CDR3 runs 17 residues. The V and J ends lost 0 bases and 0 bases respectively, with 12 bases between them. The germline V gene has CDR1 LGHNA and CDR2 YNFKEQ. The chain's CDR3 is CASSQDRSTNSNQPQHF. The DNA for the CDR3 is TGTGCCAGCAGCCAAGATCGAAGCACGAATAGCAATCAGCCCCAGCATTTT.

This rearrangement joins TRBV5-5 to TRBJ1-1; 12 positions match TRBD1. Germline-derived CDR1 and CDR2 are SGHKS and YYEKEE (reference sequence). J lost 7 bases, V lost 4 bases, and 5 bases had no gene match. The CDR3 extends over 14 amino acids. The CDR3 region is CASSQGQGAGEAFF. The CDR3 DNA sequence: TGTGCCAGCAGCCAGGGACAGGGGGCGGGTGAAGCTTTCTTT.

The V and J genes are TRBV19 and TRBJ1-5; D possibly corresponds to TRBD1 (5 bases). The CDR3 sequence is 15 residues long. Looked up from germline, CDR1 is LNHDA and CDR2 is SQIVND (reference sequence). The V and J ends lost 3 bases and 3 bases respectively, with 12 bases between them. CDR3 sequence (DNA): TGTGCCAGTAGTATTTGGGGGGTCCCCAATCAGCCCCAGCATTTT. Encoded protein: CASSIWGVPNQPQHF.

The V and J genes are TRBV2 and TRBJ1-2; 8 bases line up with TRBD1. The CDR3 has 14 amino acids. The germline gives CDR1 SNHLY, CDR2 FYNNEI. V trimming: 6 bases; J trimming: 4 bases; junction bases outside the gene matches: 7. The CDR3 reads CASRDRDQLYGYTF. The CDR3 DNA reads as TGTGCCAGCAGGGACAGGGACCAACTCTATGGCTACACCTTC.

The chain has TRBV7-3 and TRBJ2-1; TRBD2 is a possible D gene (7 bases). From germline, CDR1 is SGHTA and CDR2 FQGTGA. With 2 bases removed from V and 10 bases from J, the gap between germline ends came to 18 bases. The CDR3 loop spans 15 amino acids. The CDR3 region is CASSLLQGGGEEQFF. The CDR3, as DNA: TGTGCCAGCAGCTTACTCCAGGGAGGGGGAGAAGAGCAGTTCTTC.

The chain couples TRBV28 to TRBJ1-2; 9 bases align to TRBD1. The CDR3 is 13 amino acids. V was clipped by 5 bases and J by 4 bases; unmatched bases: 2. CDR1 is MDHEN, CDR2 SYDVKM, per germline. In DNA, the CDR3 is TGTGCCAGCAGTCGGGACAGGGTCTATGGCTACACCTTC. Translation gives CASSRDRVYGYTF.

By share, this clone counts as medium-sized. The chain couples TRBV5-1 to TRBJ2-7; D perhaps matches TRBD2 (5 bases). V lost 5 bases to trimming and J lost 0 bases, with 9 bases between them. Looked up from germline, CDR1 is SGHRS and CDR2 is YFSETQ. The length of the CDR3 is 13 residues. In nucleotides, the CDR3 is TGCGCCAGCAGTAGAGCGGACTCCTACGAGCAGTACTTC. This translates into CASSRADSYEQYF. Full variable domain (rest looked up from reference TRBV5-1 and TRBJ2-7): KAGVTQTPRYLIKTRGQQVTLSCSPISGHRSVSWYQQTPGQGLQFLFEYFSETQRNKGNFPGRFSGRQFSNSRSEMNVSTLELGDSALYLCASSRADSYEQYFGPGTRLTVT.

This sequence joins TRBV24-1 and TRBJ2-1; 8 bases fit TRBD2. This CDR3 comprises 18 residues. The J segment lost 7 bases and the V segment lost 4 bases, leaving 17 bases of the junction unmatched. Germline V gene data show CDR1 as KGHDR and CDR2 as SFDVKD. The CDR3 region is CATSDIPLAGGRTNEQFF. The CDR3 nucleotides read TGTGCCACCAGTGACATCCCCCTGGCGGGAGGACGGACGAATGAGCAGTTCTTC.

The J gene is TRBJ1-2, the V gene TRBV6-2 or TRBV6-3; possible D gene TRBD1, 6 bases. Germline CDR1 reads MNHEY; CDR2 reads SVGEGT. The length of the CDR3 is 15 residues. V dropped 0 bases and J dropped 7 bases, with 15 bases sitting between them. The CDR3 DNA reads TGTGCCAGCAGTTACTCGACCGCTACAGGGTCTGGCTACACCTTC. Amino acids: CASSYSTATGSGYTF.

The chain has TRBV5-1 and TRBJ2-1; tentatively, D is TRBD1 (6 bases). Trimming stripped 5 bases from V and 1 base from J, with 10 bases between. The CDR3 length is 14 residues. Germline loops: CDR1 SGHRS, CDR2 YFSETQ. This CDR3 reads CASSHGQSYNEQFF. The CDR3 DNA sequence: TGCGCCAGCAGTCATGGACAGTCCTACAATGAGCAGTTCTTC. The full variable domain, with the rest looked up from reference TRBV5-1 and TRBJ2-1, is KAGVTQTPRYLIKTRGQQVTLSCSPISGHRSVSWYQQTPGQGLQFLFEYFSETQRNKGNFPGRFSGRQFSNSRSEMNVSTLELGDSALYLCASSHGQSYNEQFFGPGTRLTVL.

The V gene is TRBV15, the J gene TRBJ1-1, with D perhaps matching TRBD1 (6 bases). The CDR3 extends over 16 amino acids. Deletions cut 4 bases from V and 1 base from J, with 16 bases between. The V gene's germline CDR1 is LNHNV and CDR2 YYDKDF (reference sequence). This chain's CDR3 is CATSKTPGQTNTEAFF. For the CDR3, the DNA is TGTGCCACCAGCAAAACCCCGGGACAAACGAACACTGAAGCTTTCTTT.

There are a few counts of this clone. The genes are TRBV10-3 and TRBJ1-3, with 12 bases that match TRBD1. In germline, CDR1 is ENHRY, CDR2 SYGVKD. V trimming: 2 bases; J trimming: 7 bases; junction bases outside the gene matches: 3. The CDR3 sequence is 15 residues long. The CDR3 DNA sequence: TGTGCCATCAGTGAGAGGGGACAGGGGGCCAACACCATATATTTT. It is translated as CAISERGQGANTIYF.

The chain has TRBV6-1 and TRBJ1-1; D gene unclear. Germline V gene sequence: CDR1 MNHNS, CDR2 SASEGT. V was clipped by 2 bases and J by 6 bases, with 10 bases between them. The CDR3 sequence is 13 residues long. The CDR3 region is CASSERRVSEAFF. Written as DNA, the CDR3 is TGTGCCAGCAGTGAAAGGAGGGTATCTGAAGCTTTCTTT.

This clone was seen a few times. Other DNA sequences in the same sample also yield this CDR3. This sequence joins TRBV12-3 or TRBV12-4 and TRBJ1-2; maybe TRBD1 (6 bases). V lost 3 bases and J lost 3, with 8 bases in between. The CDR3 sequence is 13 residues long. The CDR3 here is CASSFRGDYGYTF. In DNA form, the CDR3 reads TGTGCCAGCAGTTTCAGGGGCGACTATGGCTACACCTTC.

This rearrangement joins TRBV19 to TRBJ2-1; 10 nucleotides align to TRBD2. Germline CDR1 and CDR2: LNHDA and SQIVND (reference sequence). The CDR3 totals 15 residues. V lost 3 bases, J lost 7 bases, and 6 bases stayed unmatched. The CDR3 sequence: CASSIRAGGPNEQFF. In DNA, the CDR3 is TGTGCCAGTAGTATTCGAGCGGGAGGGCCTAATGAGCAGTTCTTC.

The V call is TRBV6-5, the J call TRBJ1-5; TRBD1 matches at 7 bases. Germline CDR1 is MNHEY and CDR2 is SVGAGI. This CDR3 is 15 amino acids long. The V and J ends lost 4 bases and 7 bases, in that order; junction bases with no gene match: 10. CDR3 amino acids: CASSSSTGVRQPQHF. The CDR3 nucleotides read TGTGCCAGCAGTTCCTCAACAGGGGTGAGACAGCCCCAGCATTTT.